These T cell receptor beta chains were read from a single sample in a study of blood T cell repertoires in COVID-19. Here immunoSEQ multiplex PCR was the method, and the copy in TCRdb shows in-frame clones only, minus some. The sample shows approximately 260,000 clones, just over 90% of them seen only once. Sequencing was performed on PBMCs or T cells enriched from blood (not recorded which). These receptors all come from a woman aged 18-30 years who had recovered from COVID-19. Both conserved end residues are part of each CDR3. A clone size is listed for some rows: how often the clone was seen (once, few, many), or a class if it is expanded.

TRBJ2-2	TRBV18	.	CASTSGANTGELFF
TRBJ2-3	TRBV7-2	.	CASSFLGVVTDTQYF
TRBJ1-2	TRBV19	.	CASSLTGADGYTF
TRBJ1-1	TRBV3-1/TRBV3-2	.	CASSYRGNTEAFF
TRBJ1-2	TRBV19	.	CASTFALGGTGHYGYTF
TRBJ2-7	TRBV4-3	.	CASSQDPRQGTYEQYF
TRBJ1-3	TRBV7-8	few	CASSLSGSGNTIYF
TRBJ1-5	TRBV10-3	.	CAISGNRDQPQHF
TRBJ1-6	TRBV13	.	CASSNGTGGSPLHF
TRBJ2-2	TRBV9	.	CASSVGGLGFNTGELFF
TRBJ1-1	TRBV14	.	CASSQFDRNTEAFF
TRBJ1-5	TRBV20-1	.	CSASVFVRGSIQPQHF
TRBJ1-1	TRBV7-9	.	CASSLNGRTEAFF
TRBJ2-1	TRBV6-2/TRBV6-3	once	CASSYTSYNEQFF
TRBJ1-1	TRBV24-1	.	CATSDGTRGDEAFF
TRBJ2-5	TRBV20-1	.	CSAPYQETQYF
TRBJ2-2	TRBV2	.	CASSAQGLFAGELFF
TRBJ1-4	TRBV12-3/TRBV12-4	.	CASKSRNEKLFF
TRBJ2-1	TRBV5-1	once	CASSLALAGDLYNEQFF
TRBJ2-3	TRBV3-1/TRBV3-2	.	CASSQDTITDTQYF
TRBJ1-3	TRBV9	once	CASSVMGQGSGNTIYF
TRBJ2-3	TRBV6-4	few	CASSPGVQTTDTQYF
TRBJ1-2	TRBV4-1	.	CASSQISNYGYTF
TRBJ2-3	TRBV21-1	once	CASSKIRCRREDLSTDTQYF
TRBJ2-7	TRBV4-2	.	CASSQAREQYF
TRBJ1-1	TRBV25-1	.	CASSEFGPEAFF
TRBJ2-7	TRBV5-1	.	CASSPPGQINYEQYF
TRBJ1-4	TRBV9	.	CASSPRTGGALELFF
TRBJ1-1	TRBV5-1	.	CASSRWTGPPNTEAFF
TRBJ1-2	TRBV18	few	CASSPLDRVAGYTF
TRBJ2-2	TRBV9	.	CASTSSGRNTGELFF
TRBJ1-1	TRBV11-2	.	CASSKGAWDTEAFF
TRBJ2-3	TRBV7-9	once	CASSSFSLTDTQYF